The 14 T cell receptor beta chains presented below share a single source sample, sequenced in a study of CD8+ T cells in alopecia areata. Treatment denoted: oral pan-JAK inhibitor, 5-10 mg twice daily. Extracted RNA was reverse transcribed, and the resulting cDNA served as sequencing template. The assay was immunoSEQ multiplex PCR, and TCRdb's table has in-frame clones only and misses some. The data contain approximately 210,000 clones, less than 65% of them singletons. Sequencing used CD4+ T cells sorted from blood, obtained at week 24, from a patient treated with tofacitinib. Source of these receptors: a human donor with alopecia areata.

The rearrangement links TRBV19 to TRBJ1-1; D remains ambiguous. Germline lookup yields CDR1 LNHDA and CDR2 SQIVND (reference sequence). This CDR3 is 14 amino acids long. V shed 5 bases and J shed 0 bases, with 10 bases lying between them. The CDR3 sequence is CASSPRALNTEAFF. CDR3 DNA sequence: TGTGCCAGTAGTCCTCGGGCCTTGAACACTGAAGCTTTCTTT.

The chain recombines TRBV30 with TRBJ1-2; D ambiguous. The CDR3 is 15 amino acids. Germline-derived CDR1 and CDR2 are GTSNPN and SVGIG (reference sequence). Trimming shortened V by 2 bases and J by 0 bases, and 13 bases separated the two germline ends. CDR3 in DNA: TGTGCCTGGAGTCCCGCGGGAAGGACTAACTATGGCTACACCTTC. It yields the protein CAWSPAGRTNYGYTF.

The sample holds one count of this clone. The chain joins TRBV30 to TRBJ1-2, with D maybe TRBD1 (6 bases). Looked up from germline, CDR1 is GTSNPN and CDR2 is SVGIG (reference sequence). The CDR3 totals 14 residues. Deletions cut 0 bases from V and 4 bases from J, with 12 bases between. CDR3: CAWSVGGAGYGYTF. The CDR3 DNA follows: TGTGCCTGGAGTGTAGGGGGGGCAGGCTATGGCTACACCTTC.

The V gene is TRBV5-1, the J gene TRBJ2-7, with D tentatively TRBD1 (6 bases). Per the germline V gene, CDR1 is SGHRS and CDR2 is YFSETQ. The CDR3 spans 15 residues. V was clipped by 4 bases and J by 0 bases, with 14 bases between them. Written as DNA, the CDR3 is TGCGCCAGCAGCACAAGACAGGAAACCTCCTACGAGCAGTACTTC. Translating it yields CASSTRQETSYEQYF. Looking up the rest from reference TRBV5-1 and TRBJ2-7 gives the full variable domain: KAGVTQTPRYLIKTRGQQVTLSCSPISGHRSVSWYQQTPGQGLQFLFEYFSETQRNKGNFPGRFSGRQFSNSRSEMNVSTLELGDSALYLCASSTRQETSYEQYFGPGTRLTVT.

This chain uses TRBV19 with TRBJ2-1; 7 bases match TRBD1. Losses at the gene ends were 7 bases for V and 6 bases for J; bases not matched to a gene: 6. This CDR3 has 13 residues. Germline CDR1 reads LNHDA; CDR2 reads SQIVND (reference sequence). CDR3 loop: CASKVQGFNEQFF. CDR3 sequence (DNA): TGTGCCAGTAAGGTACAGGGGTTCAATGAGCAGTTCTTC.

This chain links TRBV4-3 with TRBJ1-2; D is possibly TRBD1 (5 bases). The germline V gene has CDR1 LGHNA and CDR2 YSLEER. The CDR3 loop spans 11 amino acids. The ends were cut back, 1 base at V and 8 bases at J, with 5 bases in the middle. The CDR3 nucleotides are TGCGCCAGCAGCCAAGGGGGGGGCTACACCTTC. Residues: CASSQGGGYTF.

The J gene is TRBJ2-3, the V gene TRBV7-2; TRBD1 matches at 8 bases. The CDR3 runs 15 residues. CDR1 and CDR2 from the germline V gene are SGHTA and FQGNSA. V lost 1 base and J lost 4; bases outside the gene matches: 4. The CDR3 here is CASSLGTGNPDTQYF. CDR3 DNA: TGTGCCAGCAGCTTAGGGACAGGGAATCCAGATACGCAGTATTTT. The full variable domain, completed using reference TRBV7-2 and TRBJ2-3, is GAGVSQSPSNKVTEKGKDVELRCDPISGHTALYWYRQSLGQGLEFLIYFQGNSAPDKSGLPSDRFSAERTGGSVSTLTIQRTQQEDSAVYLCASSLGTGNPDTQYFGPGTRLTVL.

The rearrangement uses TRBV29-1 and TRBJ1-1, with D unresolved. The germline V and J ends were trimmed by 8 bases and 0 bases, with 10 bases remaining between them. CDR1 and CDR2 (germline): SQVTM, ANQGSEA. The CDR3 contains 12 residues. Here the CDR3 DNA reads TGCAGCCTGGTCCAGGTGAACACTGAAGCTTTCTTT. It is translated as CSLVQVNTEAFF.

The J gene is TRBJ2-7, the V gene TRBV12-5; D not resolved. The germline V gene has CDR1 LGHNT and CDR2 FRNRAP. The V end lost 5 bases, the J end lost 6 bases, and 17 bases lay between the germline ends. The CDR3 consists of 14 residues. The CDR3 DNA is TGTGCTAGTGGTATCCAGACGTCGAGTGGCGAGCAGTACTTC. Its translation is CASGIQTSSGEQYF.

The chain is built from TRBV4-2 and TRBJ2-1, with D perhaps TRBD2 (6 bases). CDR1 and CDR2 from the germline V gene are LGHNA and YNFKEQ. CDR3 length: 14 residues. Trimming took 0 bases from V and 5 from J, leaving 8 bases between them. CDR3 sequence reads: CASSQEGGDNEQFF. The CDR3 DNA reads TGTGCCAGCAGCCAAGAGGGAGGCGACAATGAGCAGTTCTTC.

Only one count was recorded for this clone. Other nucleotide sequences in the sample specify the same CDR3. This chain connects TRBV7-2 to TRBJ2-5; D may be TRBD1 or TRBD2 (6 bases each). The CDR3 spans 14 residues. V was pared by 0 bases and J by 4 bases, with 9 bases between. Per the germline V gene, CDR1 is SGHTA and CDR2 is FQGNSA. The CDR3 protein is CASSLAGGRETQYF. CDR3 bases: TGTGCCAGCAGCTTAGCAGGGGGGCGAGAGACCCAGTACTTC. Full variable domain (missing parts from reference TRBV7-2 and TRBJ2-5): GAGVSQSPSNKVTEKGKDVELRCDPISGHTALYWYRQSLGQGLEFLIYFQGNSAPDKSGLPSDRFSAERTGGSVSTLTIQRTQQEDSAVYLCASSLAGGRETQYFGPGTRLLVL.

In regard to this clone: Other DNA sequences in this sample translate to the same CDR3. The rearrangement uses TRBV29-1 and TRBJ1-1, with 7 bases fitting TRBD1. J gave up 0 bases and V 4 bases, and 2 bases lay outside the gene matches. CDR3 length: 13 amino acids. Germline assignment: CDR1 SQVTM and CDR2 ANQGSEA. This CDR3 reads CSVGQGLNTEAFF. The CDR3 nucleotides read TGCAGCGTTGGACAGGGTTTGAACACTGAAGCTTTCTTT. Full variable domain (outside the CDR3, taken from reference TRBV29-1 and TRBJ1-1): SAVISQKPSRDICQRGTSLTIQCQVDSQVTMMFWYRQQPGQSLTLIATANQGSEATYESGFVIDKFPISRPNLTFSTLTVSNMSPEDSSIYLCSVGQGLNTEAFFGQGTRLTVV.

The CDR3 DNA reads as TGTGCCATCAGTGAGTCAAGCAGGGGGCGCCGGAACACTGAAGCTTTCTTT. Translated: CAISESSRGRRNTEAFF. The chain links TRBV10-3 to TRBJ1-1; 8 positions agree with TRBD1. This CDR3 comprises 17 residues. CDR1 and CDR2 from the germline V gene are ENHRY and SYGVKD. The trim removed 0 bases at V and 1 base at J, leaving 7 bases unmatched.

The rearrangement links TRBV29-1 to TRBJ1-4, with D possibly being TRBD1 (5 bases). The germline V and J ends were trimmed by 4 bases and 5 bases, with 8 bases remaining between them. The CDR3 sequence is 12 residues long. The germline gives CDR1 SQVTM, CDR2 ANQGSEA. The CDR3 sequence: CSVAGGNEKLFF. In DNA form, the CDR3 reads TGCAGCGTTGCCGGGGGGAATGAAAAACTGTTTTTT.